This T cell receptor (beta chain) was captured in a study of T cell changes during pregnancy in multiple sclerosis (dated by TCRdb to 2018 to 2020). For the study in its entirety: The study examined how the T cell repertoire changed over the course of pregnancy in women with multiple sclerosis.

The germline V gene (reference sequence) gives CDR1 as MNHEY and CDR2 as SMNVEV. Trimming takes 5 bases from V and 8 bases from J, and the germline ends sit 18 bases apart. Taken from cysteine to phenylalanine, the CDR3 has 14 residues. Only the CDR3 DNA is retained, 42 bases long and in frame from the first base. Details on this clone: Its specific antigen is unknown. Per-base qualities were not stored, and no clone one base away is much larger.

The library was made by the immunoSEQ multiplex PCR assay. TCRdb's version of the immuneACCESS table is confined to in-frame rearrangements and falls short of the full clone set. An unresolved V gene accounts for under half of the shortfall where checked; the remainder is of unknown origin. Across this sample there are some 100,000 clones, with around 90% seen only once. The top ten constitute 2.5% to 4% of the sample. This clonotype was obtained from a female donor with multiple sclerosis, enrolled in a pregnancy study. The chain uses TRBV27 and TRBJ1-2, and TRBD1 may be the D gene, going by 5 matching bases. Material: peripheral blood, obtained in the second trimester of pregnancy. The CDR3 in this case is CASSPRPGLRGYTF. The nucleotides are TGTGCCAGCAGTCCGCGCCCAGGGTTAAGAGGCTACACCTTC.